What follows are 8 T cell receptor beta chains derived from one specimen sequenced in a study of metastatic and nonmetastatic thyroid tumors. Thyroid surgery was preceded by no treatment in any patient. TCRdb re-called the PCR reads via MiXCR. This sample has fewer than 15,000 clones, with roughly 12% found just once. The sample taken for sequencing was blood. All receptors derive from a female donor with papillary thyroid cancer or a benign thyroid nodule (not recorded which). Some clones in this sample may be carry-over from other donors' samples.

In this sample, this clone is medium-sized. This chain uses TRBV28 with TRBJ2-3; TRBD2 matches 10 bases. The CDR3 length is 16 residues. Losses at the gene ends were 7 bases for V and 4 bases for J; bases not matched to a gene: 11. Germline V CDR1 and CDR2: MDHEN, SYDVKM. CDR3 protein: CASILEAGGPADTQYF. CDR3 DNA sequence: TGTGCCAGCATCCTCGAAGCGGGGGGGCCCGCAGATACGCAGTATTTT.

This clone was observed at least ten times. The V gene is TRBV2, the J gene TRBJ1-3; D ambiguous. The CDR3 length is 17 residues. V was shortened by 1 base and J by 0 bases, with 13 bases between the two germline ends. Per the germline V gene, CDR1 is SNHLY and CDR2 is FYNNEI. This chain's CDR3 is CASSEVVGTVSGNTIYF. The CDR3 bases are TGTGCCAGCAGTGAAGTGGTGGGCACTGTCTCTGGAAACACCATATATTTT.

In its sample, this clone was seen many times. This may be a read error, as it is one base from a much larger clone. Within the sample, other DNA sequences also encode this same CDR3. V gene TRBV6-1 combines with J gene TRBJ1-4; maybe TRBD1 (6 bases). Per germline, CDR1 MNHNS and CDR2 SASEGT. CDR3 length: 14 residues. CDR3 protein: CASSADRSNEKLFF. CDR3 DNA: TGTGCCAGCAGTGCGGACAGATCCAATGAAAAGCTGTTTTTT.

The gene calls are TRBV7-9 and TRBJ1-6, with D unresolved. The CDR3 length is 15 residues. The V gene lost 7 bases and the J gene lost 5 bases, with 15 bases spanning the gap. The germline V gene encodes CDR1 SEHNR and CDR2 FQNEAQ (reference sequence). The CDR3 DNA follows: TGTGCCAGCACCTCTGTTCGTTGTAATAATTCACCCCTCCACTTT. Its translation is CASTSVRCNNSPLHF.

This clone was counted between two and nine times. The J gene is TRBJ2-2, the V gene TRBV6-9, with D perhaps TRBD1 (5 bases). Deletions cut 4 bases from V and 8 bases from J, with 8 bases between. The CDR3 runs 12 residues. Germline V lookup: CDR1 MNHGY, CDR2 SVAAGI. The CDR3 loop is CASSSPGGELFF. Written as DNA, the CDR3 is TGTGCCAGCAGTTCCCCAGGGGGGGAGCTGTTTTTT.

A note on this clone: The CDR3 does not end in the conserved phenylalanine or tryptophan, so this is likely a read error. V usage is TRBV12-3 or TRBV12-4 and J usage is TRBJ1-4; D uncertain. V lost 5 bases and J 7 bases, leaving 14 bases between the germline ends. The CDR3 extends over 14 amino acids. CDR3 region: CASSPNGVGEKLFL. The CDR3 region has the DNA TGTGCCAGCAGTCCCAATGGAGTAGGTGAAAAACTGTTTTTG.

This clone was seen ten or more times. CDR3: CASSQEWGGQFF. CDR3 sequence (DNA): TGCGCCAGCAGCCAAGAGTGGGGGGGGCAGTTCTTC. The rearrangement links TRBV4-1 to TRBJ2-1; 7 bases line up with TRBD2. V gave up 0 bases and J gave up 12 bases; unmatched junction bases: 2. The CDR3 contains 12 residues. Germline loops: CDR1 MGHRA, CDR2 YSYEKL.

The rearrangement uses TRBV5-1 and TRBJ1-2; maybe TRBD1 (6 bases). Trimming left V 4 bases short and J 5 bases short, with 15 bases between. Germline CDR1 SGHRS, CDR2 YFSETQ. The CDR3 consists of 14 residues. CDR3 loop: CASSPSQGTYGYTF. CDR3 DNA: TGCGCCAGCAGCCCCTCACAGGGAACTTATGGCTACACCTTC.